This T cell receptor beta chain was documented in a study of cytomegalovirus exposure and HLA in healthy donors. Overall study findings and caveats: The authors reported that TCR beta sequences could predict HLA-A and HLA-B alleles. These predictions were accurate for most subjects in the first cohort. The study listed around 150 cytomegalovirus-associated TCR beta chains. As confirmed in vitro, three CMV-associated chains were specific for CMV antigens.

The study ran its PCR with 60 Vbeta and 13 Jbeta primers. Data came from immunoSEQ multiplex PCR; TCRdb stores just in-frame clones and leaves some out. The sample lists over 130,000 clones, 75% to 90% occurring once. Trimming left V 6 bases short and J 6 bases short, with 19 bases between. CDR3 length: 15 residues. Germline CDR1 MDHEN, CDR2 SYDVKM. In the case of this clone: The antigen remains unidentified.

This chain joins TRBV28 and TRBJ2-3, with a weak D call TRBD2 (6 bases). The receptor was isolated from a female donor in good health and CMV-seronegative. The sequenced material came from PBMCs. The DNA of the CDR3 is TGTGCCAGCAGGCGGGGCTTAGTCTCCGAGGATACGCAGTATTTT. The encoded protein is CASRRGLVSEDTQYF.